The source of this TCR beta chain is a study of OX40 agonist ivuxolimab in advanced cancers. About the study: It was permissible to have had prior anti-PD-1, anti-PD-L1 or anti-CTLA-4 therapy, and around 43% had some. Regarding the study as a whole: Both blood CD4+ and CD8+ T cells showed clonal growth by week 6 at 0.1 to 3.0 mg/kg. There were also nonresponders showing low normalized T-cell clonal expansion.

As regards this clone: Its specificity is unknown. This sample also contains other DNA sequences that code for the same CDR3.

TCRdb's copy holds only in-frame clones and misses some; the assay was immunoSEQ multiplex PCR. The profile shows 60,000 to 100,000 clones, nearly 95% of them singletons. Germline V gene sequence: CDR1 GTSNPN, CDR2 SVGIG (reference sequence). The trim removed 3 bases at V and 8 bases at J, leaving 11 bases unmatched. The CDR3 length is 14 residues. This TCR was recovered from an adult with an advanced solid tumor such as melanoma, head and neck, liver or kidney cancer. The specimen was CD4+ or CD8+ T cells sorted from blood, collected in a trial of the OX40 agonist ivuxolimab. The chain joins TRBV30 to TRBJ1-2; the match to TRBD1 covers 8 bases. The CDR3 DNA sequence: TGTGCCTGGAGCCCAGGGACAGGCCCTTGGGGCTACACCTTC. Translated: CAWSPGTGPWGYTF.